This section outlines one TCR beta chain sequence together with its context. The data originate from a study of regulatory T cells in long-lasting Graves disease. Library construction for TCR beta used iRepertoire HTBI primers and Arm-PCR of CDR3 regions. TCRdb processed the multiplex PCR reads anew with MiXCR; each CDR3 protein has one entry. The sample yields about half a million distinct CDR3 sequences, more than 10% seen once. Time point denoted: newly diagnosed GD, antithyroid drugs for less than 3 months. PBMC-derived RNA was used for the TCR library. These data also formed part of another study, on T cells in Graves' hyperthyroidism and ophthalmopathy. That paper notes: Expanded thyroid clonotypes (above 0.001) were mostly also found in blood.

This specimen consisted of peripheral blood mononuclear cells (PBMCs), obtained at new diagnosis, from a patient treated with antithyroid drugs. This TCR was recovered from a woman aged 25 to 39 with Graves disease.

The CDR3 sequence is CASSLPGLSSYNEQFF. The CDR3 nucleotides are TGTGCCAGCAGCTTGCCGGGACTGAGCTCCTACAATGAGCAGTTCTTC. The chain joins TRBV5-4 to TRBJ2-1; TRBD2 might be the D (6 bases). V dropped 1 base and J dropped 0 bases, with 11 bases sitting between them. Germline V lookup: CDR1 SGHNT, CDR2 YYREEE (reference sequence). This CDR3 is 16 amino acids long.